The 7 T cell receptor beta chains listed next were all sequenced from one sample in a study of glioma-infiltrating T cells (dated by TCRdb to the mid-2010s). TCRdb shows the sequencer as Illumina MiSeq. The iRepertoire nested amplicon-rescue multiplex PCR (arm-PCR) platform was used to amplify TCR alpha and beta CDR3 regions from RNA. The raw public reads went through TCRdb reprocessing: fastp at Q25, MiXCR clone calling, in-frame beta chains kept. Under each unique CDR3 protein, matching rows form one entry showing the most common genes and DNA. For this sample the table gives 45,000 or so distinct CDR3 sequences, of which approximately 20% were detected only once. The top ten clonotypes cover around 6.3% of the sample. Material: glioma tissue, nonneoplastic brain tissue, or PBMCs (not recorded which). The receptor set was obtained from a human donor with low-grade glioma or glioblastoma, undergoing nonglioma brain surgery, or in good health (not recorded which).

The chain recombines TRBV12-3 or TRBV12-4 with TRBJ1-5, with 11 bases matching TRBD1. V shed 0 bases and J 0 bases; nucleotides not matched to a gene: 4. The CDR3 extends over 18 amino acids. The CDR3 nucleotides are TGTGCCAGCAGTTTAGCAGGACAGGGGGCCTATAGCAATCAGCCCCAGCATTTT. It specifies CASSLAGQGAYSNQPQHF.

This clonotype is judged medium-sized (0.01 to 0.1%). This sequence joins TRBV28 and TRBJ1-1, with D unclear. With 7 bases removed from V and 4 bases from J, the gap between germline ends came to 7 bases. The CDR3 runs 11 residues. Germline V gene data show CDR1 as MDHEN and CDR2 as SYDVKM. The CDR3 DNA sequence: TGTGCCAGCAACCTCGGCACTGAAGCTTTCTTT. Its protein product is CASNLGTEAFF. The complete variable domain, with remaining parts taken from reference TRBV28 and TRBJ1-1, reads DVKVTQSSRYLVKRTGEKVFLECVQDMDHENMFWYRQDPGLGLRLIYFSYDVKMKEKGDIPEGYSVSREKKERFSLILESASTNQTSMYLCASNLGTEAFFGQGTRLTVV.

This clonotype is judged medium-sized. The chain joins TRBV6-2 or TRBV6-3 to TRBJ1-2, with a tentative D call TRBD1 (5 bases). The V and J ends lost 8 bases and 6 bases respectively, with 16 bases between them. CDR1 MNHEY and CDR2 SVGEGT come from the germline V gene. This CDR3 is 13 amino acids long. The CDR3 sequence is CASVSGSANGYTF. The CDR3 nucleotides read TGTGCCAGCGTTTCAGGGTCAGCTAATGGCTACACCTTC.

This clonotype was seen many times. This chain uses TRBV27 with TRBJ1-1; 8 bases are a match to TRBD1. The CDR3 is 17 residues long. V lost 8 bases and J lost 1; bases outside the gene matches: 15. CDR1 MNHEY and CDR2 SMNVEV come from the germline V gene (reference sequence). The CDR3, as DNA: TGTGCCAGCTGGGCGGGGCAGGGGGCCTCAAGGAACACTGAAGCTTTCTTT. It codes for CASWAGQGASRNTEAFF.

This clonotype was counted at least ten times. The chain links TRBV6-1 to TRBJ2-5; a weak D match, TRBD1 (5 bases). The CDR3 is 15 amino acids. Trimming left V 6 bases short and J 0 bases short, with 14 bases between. Germline assignment: CDR1 MNHNS and CDR2 SASEGT. The CDR3: CASSRPGHHQETQYF. Written as DNA, the CDR3 is TGTGCCAGCAGCCGACCAGGACACCACCAAGAGACCCAGTACTTC.

This clonotype has at least ten counts. The chain employs TRBV9 and TRBJ1-1; D perhaps matches TRBD1 (6 bases). Per the germline V gene, CDR1 is SGDLS and CDR2 is YYNGEE. This CDR3 spans 15 amino acids. V shed 0 bases and J shed 3 bases, with 12 bases lying between them. In nucleotides, the CDR3 is TGTGCCAGCAGCGTAGTCGAAGGGGGGGACACTGAAGCTTTCTTT. Its protein is CASSVVEGGDTEAFF.

This clonotype has ten or more counts. The J gene is TRBJ1-1, the V gene TRBV20-1; TRBD1 matches at 7 bases. Germline V gene data show CDR1 as DFQATT and CDR2 as SNEGSKA (reference sequence). Germline trimming cut 0 bases from V and 1 base from J; bases unmatched to any gene: 5. The CDR3 has 15 amino acids. The CDR3 region is CSARDSGTANTEAFF. Written as DNA, the CDR3 is TGCAGTGCTAGAGATTCGGGGACAGCGAACACTGAAGCTTTCTTT.